This TCR beta chain stems from a study of CD8+ T cells in alopecia areata. Study-level information: Tofacitinib was taken orally by treated patients, and the dose was 5 to 10 mg twice daily.

Reverse transcription of extracted RNA yielded cDNA, which provided the sequencing template. Sequenced by immunoSEQ multiplex PCR; TCRdb stores in-frame clones only, minus some. Here the sample spans about 250,000 clones, roughly two thirds being singletons. Study results and caveats: Across lesional scalp, and particularly alopecia totalis/universalis, clonality surpassed that of normal scalp.

Researchers gathered lesional scalp punch biopsies and peripheral blood from patients with alopecia areata. V lost 5 bases, J lost 0 bases, and 8 bases stayed unmatched. CDR1 is SGHVS, CDR2 FQNEAQ, per germline. CDR3 length equals 17 residues. Only a few counts were recorded for this clone. Its specificity is unknown. This chain joins TRBV7-8 and TRBJ2-1, with 9 bases matching TRBD1. Sequenced material: CD4+ T cells sorted from blood, taken at week 0. The sequence was collected from a human donor with alopecia areata. The DNA of the CDR3 is TGTGCCAGCAGCCTACCGCGGGGACAGGGCTCCTACAATGAGCAGTTCTTC. This sequence encodes CASSLPRGQGSYNEQFF.